The source of this T cell receptor (beta chain) is a study of molecular identifiers for immune sequencing clone quantification. Overall study results and limits: Clones above 20 RNA copies contained over 97% of effector molecules and under 1% of naive molecules.

Naive CD8 library inputs spanned 20,000 to 1,000,000 sorted cells and 10%, 30% or 50% RNA. A CD8+CD4-CCR7+CD45RA+ gate was used to sort naive CD8 T cells. Using its own MiXCR run on the PCR reads, TCRdb lists one record per CDR3 protein. Of about 640,000 distinct CDR3 sequences listed, 15% to 20% were seen once; the top ten hold 0.7% to 1%. This clonotype has at least ten counts. The antigen is not known. What was sequenced was naive CD8+ T cells from blood, with Jurkat cell RNA spiked in. Subset noted: FACS-sorted CD8+CD4-CCR7+CD45RA+ naive T cells. This receptor was taken from a human donor in good health. Some libraries in this study had Jurkat cell RNA spiked in.

The CDR3 sequence: CASSTRSGTGELFF. The DNA for the CDR3 is TGTGCCAGTAGTACCCGTTCTGGGACCGGGGAGCTGTTTTTT. The chain recombines TRBV19 with TRBJ2-2; D unclear. Trimming removed 4 bases at V and 5 bases at J, with 11 bases between. Per germline, CDR1 LNHDA and CDR2 SQIVND (reference sequence). The CDR3 is 14 amino acids.